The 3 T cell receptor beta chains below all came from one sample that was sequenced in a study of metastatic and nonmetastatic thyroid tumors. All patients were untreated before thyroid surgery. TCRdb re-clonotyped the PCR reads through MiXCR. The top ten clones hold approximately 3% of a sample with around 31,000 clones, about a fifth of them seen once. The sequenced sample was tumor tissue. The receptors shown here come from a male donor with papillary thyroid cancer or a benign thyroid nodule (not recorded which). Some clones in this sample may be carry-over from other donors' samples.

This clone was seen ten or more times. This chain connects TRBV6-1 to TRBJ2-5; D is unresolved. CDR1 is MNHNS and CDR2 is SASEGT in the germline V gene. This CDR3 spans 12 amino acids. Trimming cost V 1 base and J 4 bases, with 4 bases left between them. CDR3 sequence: CASSEGRETQYF. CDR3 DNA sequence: TGTGCCAGCAGTGAAGGGAGAGAGACCCAGTACTTC.

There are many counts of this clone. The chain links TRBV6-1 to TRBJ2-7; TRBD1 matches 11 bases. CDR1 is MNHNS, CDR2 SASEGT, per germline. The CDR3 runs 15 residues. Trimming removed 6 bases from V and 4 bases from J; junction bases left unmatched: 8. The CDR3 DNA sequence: TGTGCCAGCAGCGTCTCCGGGACAGGGGGGTACGAGCAGTACTTC. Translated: CASSVSGTGGYEQYF.

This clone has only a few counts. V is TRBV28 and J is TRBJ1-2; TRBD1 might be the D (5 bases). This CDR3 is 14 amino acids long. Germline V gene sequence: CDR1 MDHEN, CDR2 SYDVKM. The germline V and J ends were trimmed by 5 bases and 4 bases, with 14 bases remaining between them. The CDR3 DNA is TGTGCCAGCAGTAAGACAGAGACTGCCTATGGCTACACCTTC. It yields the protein CASSKTETAYGYTF.